The 2 T cell receptor beta chains listed next were all sequenced from one sample in a study of T cell responses to AZD1222 COVID-19 vaccine. TCRdb's table, derived via immunoSEQ multiplex PCR, lists solely in-frame clones and lacks some. In the table there are around 200,000 clones, around 90% of which are singletons. Here the sequenced sample was peripheral blood, taken on day 0 of AZD1222 vaccination. The source is an adult in good health.

The V gene is TRBV4-2, the J gene TRBJ2-7, with unresolved D. This CDR3 has 14 residues. V dropped 4 bases and J dropped 2 bases, with 12 bases sitting between them. From germline, CDR1 is LGHNA and CDR2 YNFKEQ. CDR3 sequence reads: CASSRQANTYEQYF. CDR3 coding DNA: TGTGCCAGCAGCCGGCAAGCTAATACCTACGAGCAGTACTTC.

The chain carries TRBV19 and TRBJ1-5, with D unclear. V was clipped by 2 bases and J by 3 bases, with 8 bases between them. CDR1 and CDR2 (germline): LNHDA, SQIVND (reference sequence). This CDR3 has 14 amino acids. CDR3 sequence (DNA): TGTGCCAGTAGTATAAAGGGTGACAATCAGCCCCAGCATTTT. It yields the protein CASSIKGDNQPQHF.